A selection of T cell receptor beta chains follows, all from one sample in a study of blood T cell repertoires in COVID-19. This table comes from immunoSEQ multiplex PCR, and its TCRdb copy is limited to in-frame clones, with some not included. The data contain 350,000 to 500,000 clones, approximately 90% of them singletons. The sample comprised peripheral blood. Source of these receptors: a man younger than 30 with COVID-19, enrolled during active disease. The CDR3 runs from the conserved cysteine through the conserved F or W. D genes are given only for firm matches. Expanded clones get a size class; other rows say once, few or many, or leave the size out.

>TRBV4-1|NA|TRBJ2-7|TRBD2
TGCGCCAGCAGCCATCTAGCGGTCGGTGTTTACGAGCAGTACTTC
CASSHLAVGVYEQYF
>TRBV28|NA|TRBJ2-2|NA
TGTGCCAGCAGTACCAGAAGCACCCTGGGCGCGAACACCGGGGAGCTGTTTTTT
CASSTRSTLGANTGELFF
>TRBV6-5|NA|TRBJ2-7|TRBD1
TGTGCCAGCAGTTACTCGGCGACAGGGGTACGCGAGCAGTACTTC
CASSYSATGVREQYF
>TRBV3-1/TRBV3-2|once|TRBJ2-3|NA
TGTGCCAGCAGTCTTGCTACCACGGGAGATACGCAGTATTTT
CASSLATTGDTQYF
>TRBV3-1/TRBV3-2|NA|TRBJ1-1|NA
TGTGCCAGCAGTCTACTTGGGGGGACGTTGAACACTGAAGCTTTCTTT
CASSLLGGTLNTEAFF
>TRBV5-5|NA|TRBJ2-1|NA
TGTGCCAGCAGCTTGGGCGGATCGTTGACCTACAATGAGCAGTTCTTC
CASSLGGSLTYNEQFF
>TRBV2|once|TRBJ2-2|TRBD2
TGTGCCAGCATCCGGCGGGGGGCGAACACCGGGGAGCTGTTTTTT
CASIRRGANTGELFF
>TRBV7-3|NA|TRBJ2-3|TRBD1
TGTGCCAGCAATCTCGGACTACAGTCAGGGGGCTTTTGTTTTCGGGCCGATACGCAGTATTTT
CASNLGLQSGGFCFRADTQYF
>TRBV23-1|few|TRBJ2-7|TRBD1
TGCGCCAGCAGCCGGACAGGGGGGTACGAGCAGTACTTC
CASSRTGGYEQYF
>TRBV7-9|NA|TRBJ2-1|TRBD1
TGTGCCAGCAGTCGAACAGGGGGCTCCTACAATGAGCAGTTCTTC
CASSRTGGSYNEQFF
>TRBV7-9|once|TRBJ2-2|NA
TGTGCCAGCAGCCCCTTTACCGGGGAGCTGTTTTTT
CASSPFTGELFF
>TRBV28|NA|TRBJ1-2|NA
TGTGCCAGTCATTTACAGGGAAGAGAAGGCTACACCTTC
CASHLQGREGYTF
>TRBV5-4|NA|TRBJ2-1|TRBD2
TGTGCCAGCAGACCTCCTAGCGGGGGGGCTAATGAGCAGTTCTTC
CASRPPSGGANEQFF
>TRBV27|NA|TRBJ1-2|NA
TGTGCCAGCAGTGCACACCTTAACTATGGCTACACCTTC
CASSAHLNYGYTF
>TRBV5-4|NA|TRBJ2-3|NA
TGTGCCAGCAGCGGGGCGTTGGCAGGGGTTCGGGATACGCAGTATTTT
CASSGALAGVRDTQYF
>TRBV5-1|NA|TRBJ2-1|TRBD2
TGCGCCAGCAGCTTAGAATTTAGCGGGACCCTTTACAATGAGCAGTTCTTC
CASSLEFSGTLYNEQFF
>TRBV19|NA|TRBJ1-1|NA
TGTGCCAGCTCGCCCGGGGGGAACACTGAAGCTTTCTTT
CASSPGGNTEAFF
>TRBV3-1/TRBV3-2|NA|TRBJ2-2|TRBD1
TGTGCCAGCAGCCGCCAGGGGGCTCCCGGGGAGCTGTTTTTT
CASSRQGAPGELFF
>TRBV5-4|NA|TRBJ2-2|TRBD2
TGTGCCAGCAGCCCGGGTAGCGGGAGCGCCGGGGAGCTGTTTTTT
CASSPGSGSAGELFF
>TRBV11-2|NA|TRBJ2-3|NA
TGTGCCAGCAGCTTGGCACTATCTACAGATACGCAGTATTTT
CASSLALSTDTQYF
>TRBV18|NA|TRBJ1-1|TRBD1
TGTGCCAGCTCCCTGACAGGGTTCACTGAAGCTTTCTTT
CASSLTGFTEAFF
>TRBV29-1|NA|TRBJ2-5|TRBD1
TGCAGCGTTGAAGTCACAGGGGTGGCGACCCAGTACTTC
CSVEVTGVATQYF
>TRBV12-3/TRBV12-4|NA|TRBJ2-3|NA
TGTGCCAGCAGAACCGGTGGTTCTGATACGCAGTATTTT
CASRTGGSDTQYF
>TRBV19|NA|TRBJ2-1|TRBD2
TGTGCCAGTAGTACTAATCTGCTAGCGGGAGGGGCCAATGAGCAGTTCTTC
CASSTNLLAGGANEQFF
>TRBV5-4|NA|TRBJ1-1|NA
TGTGCCAGCAGCTTACTCTCTCAGGATAACACTGAAGCTTTCTTT
CASSLLSQDNTEAFF
>TRBV6-5|NA|TRBJ2-7|TRBD2
TGTGCCAGCAGTTCGGGGGGACGGGGAAGGTACGAGCAGTACTTC
CASSSGGRGRYEQYF
>TRBV9|NA|TRBJ2-6|TRBD1
TGTGCCAGCAGCTTTTCAGGGGACAGTGGGGCCAACGTCCTGACTTTC
CASSFSGDSGANVLTF
>TRBV7-9|NA|TRBJ2-5|NA
TGTGCCAGCAGCCTATTTAGCGGCCAAGAGACCCAGTACTTC
CASSLFSGQETQYF
>TRBV11-3|NA|TRBJ2-1|TRBD2
TGTGCCAGCAGCTTACTAGCGGGTTCCTACAATGAGCAGTTCTTC
CASSLLAGSYNEQFF
>TRBV5-1|NA|TRBJ2-5|TRBD2
TGCGCCAGCAGCCTAGAGCGGGGCGAAGAGACCCAGTACTTC
CASSLERGEETQYF
>TRBV21-1|NA|TRBJ2-7|NA
TGTGCCAGCAGCAAAGTTTCAGACACCGAGCAGTACTTC
CASSKVSDTEQYF
>TRBV21-1|NA|TRBJ2-7|NA
TGTGCCAGCAGCAAAGTTGACAGGGCAGCCTACGAGCAGTACTTC
CASSKVDRAAYEQYF
>TRBV27|NA|TRBJ2-7|TRBD2
TGTGCCAGCAGTCGCACTAGCGGGTCTTTCTACGAGCAGTACTTC
CASSRTSGSFYEQYF
>TRBV19|NA|TRBJ2-4|NA
TGTGCCAGTAGTCCGGGAAAAAACATTCAGTACTTC
CASSPGKNIQYF
>TRBV18|NA|TRBJ2-7|NA
TGTGCCAGCTCACCACCAGAGAACGCCTACGAGCAGTACTTC
CASSPPENAYEQYF
>TRBV23-1|NA|TRBJ1-4|TRBD1
TGCGCCAGCAGTCAATCGACCAGGGGGCTAGGAACTAATGAAAAACTGTTTTTT
CASSQSTRGLGTNEKLFF
>TRBV5-1|few|TRBJ2-4|TRBD1
TGCGCCAGCAGCTCCACGGGGACAGGGGGCCCGGGAACGTACTTC
CASSSTGTGGPGTYF
>TRBV28|few|TRBJ1-4|TRBD1
TGTGCCAGCAGGATGGGACAGGGAGGTGAAAAACTGTTTTTT
CASRMGQGGEKLFF
>TRBV7-9|NA|TRBJ2-7|NA
TGTGCCAGCAGTACCGGCGGGCGGTCCTACGAGCAGTACTTC
CASSTGGRSYEQYF
>TRBV3-1/TRBV3-2|NA|TRBJ2-5|TRBD1
TGTGCCAGCAGCCCCTCGGGACAGGGGTATGGGACCCAGTACTTC
CASSPSGQGYGTQYF
>TRBV5-4|few|TRBJ1-1|TRBD1
TGTGCCAGCAGCTCCCGGACAGGGAACACTGAAGCTTTCTTT
CASSSRTGNTEAFF
>TRBV30|NA|TRBJ2-7|NA
TGTGCCTGGAGTTTCGGGAGTTCGATCTACGAGCAGTACTTC
CAWSFGSSIYEQYF
>TRBV2|NA|TRBJ2-7|NA
TGTGCCAGCAGTGGGTCTGACAGGTTCTCCTACGAGCAGTACTTC
CASSGSDRFSYEQYF
>TRBV16|NA|TRBJ1-5|NA
TGTGCCAGCAGCAAGGCTGACGGGGATAGCAATCAGCCCCAGCATTTT
CASSKADGDSNQPQHF